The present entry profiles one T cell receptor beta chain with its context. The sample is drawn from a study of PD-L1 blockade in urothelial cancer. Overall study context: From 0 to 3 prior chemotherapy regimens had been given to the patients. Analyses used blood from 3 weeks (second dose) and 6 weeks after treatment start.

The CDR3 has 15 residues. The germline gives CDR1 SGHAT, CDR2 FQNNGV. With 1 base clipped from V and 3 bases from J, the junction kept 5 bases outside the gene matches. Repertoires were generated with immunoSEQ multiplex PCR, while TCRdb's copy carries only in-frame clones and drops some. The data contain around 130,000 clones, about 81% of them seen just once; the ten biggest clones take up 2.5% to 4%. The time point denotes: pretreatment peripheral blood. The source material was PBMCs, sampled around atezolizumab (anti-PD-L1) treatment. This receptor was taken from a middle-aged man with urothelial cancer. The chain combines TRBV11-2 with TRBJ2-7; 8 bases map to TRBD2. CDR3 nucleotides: TGTGCCAGCAGCTTAGCCGGACTAGCTTTCTACGAGCAGTACTTC. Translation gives CASSLAGLAFYEQYF.